This TCR beta chain was captured in a study of identical twins. This clonotype has at least ten counts. Per germline, CDR1 MNHEY and CDR2 SMNVEV (reference sequence). Losses at the gene ends were 3 bases for V and 10 bases for J; bases not matched to a gene: 9. The CDR3 is made up of 15 amino acids. Each CDR3 protein gets one entry after TCRdb re-called the 5' RACE reads with MiXCR. The sample holds hundreds of thousands of distinct CDR3 sequences; over 8.5% are singletons and the top ten take roughly 0.9%. The sample was also linked to a second study, of yellow fever vaccine responses in identical twins.

The receptor comes from a woman in her late teens or twenties in good health. The chain carries TRBV27 and TRBJ2-1; 10 positions agree with TRBD2. Material for sequencing was PBMCs. CDR3 nucleotide sequence: TGTGCCAGCAGTTTTGTGCTAGCGGGAGTGTGGGAGCAGTTCTTC. It is translated as CASSFVLAGVWEQFF.